The 25 T cell receptor beta chains given below trace back to one sample, sequenced in a study of blood T cell repertoires in COVID-19. TCRdb's copy holds only in-frame clones and misses some; the assay was immunoSEQ multiplex PCR. The sample contains 200,000 to 300,000 clones, 80% to 90% of which appear only once. Source material: peripheral blood. All receptors derive from a man between 60 and 75 years old with acute or convalescent COVID-19.

The chain joins TRBV7-9 to TRBJ1-1; D is undetermined. CDR3 length equals 14 residues. Germline values: CDR1 SEHNR, CDR2 FQNEAQ (reference sequence). The germline V and J ends were trimmed by 5 bases and 6 bases, with 16 bases remaining between them. CDR3 sequence reads: CASSRIFEGAEAFF. The CDR3, as DNA: TGTGCCAGCAGCCGAATATTTGAGGGCGCTGAAGCTTTCTTT. Full variable domain (outside the CDR3, taken from reference TRBV7-9 and TRBJ1-1): DTGVSQNPRHKITKRGQNVTFRCDPISEHNRLYWYRQTLGQGPEFLTYFQNEAQLEKSRLLSDRFSAERPKGSFSTLEIQRTEQGDSAMYLCASSRIFEGAEAFFGQGTRLTVV.

The genes are TRBV9 and TRBJ2-1, with D tentatively TRBD1 (6 bases). This CDR3 spans 12 amino acids. Germline CDR1 is SGDLS and CDR2 is YYNGEE. V was trimmed by 3 bases and J by 9 bases, leaving 10 bases between them. CDR3 residues: CASSETGFEQFF. The CDR3 nucleotides are TGTGCCAGCAGCGAAACAGGGTTTGAGCAGTTCTTC.

This sequence joins TRBV7-2 and TRBJ1-1; TRBD1 matches 9 bases. V lost 2 bases, J lost 0 bases, and 1 base stayed unmatched. Germline lookup yields CDR1 SGHTA and CDR2 FQGNSA. The CDR3 has 15 residues. The CDR3 DNA reads TGTGCCAGCAGCTTAACAGGGGGCATGAACACTGAAGCTTTCTTT. This codes for CASSLTGGMNTEAFF.

Here the CDR3 DNA reads TGTGCCAGCAGGGGACAGGTCAGCACAGATACGCAGTATTTT. Protein: CASRGQVSTDTQYF. V usage is TRBV27 and J usage is TRBJ2-3; 8 bases align to TRBD1. The trim removed 6 bases at V and 0 bases at J, leaving 2 bases unmatched. The CDR3 loop spans 14 amino acids. Germline CDR1 MNHEY, CDR2 SMNVEV (reference sequence).

This chain uses TRBV13 with TRBJ2-5, with a possible D match to TRBD2 (6 bases). CDR3 size: 15 residues. Germline assignment: CDR1 PRHDT and CDR2 FYEKMQ (reference sequence). Trimming removed 5 bases from V and 5 bases from J, with 18 bases in between. The chain's CDR3 is CASSPTRRPGETQYF. The CDR3 DNA reads as TGTGCCAGCAGCCCGACTAGACGGCCCGGGGAGACCCAGTACTTC.

The chain joins TRBV29-1 to TRBJ2-1; tentatively, D is TRBD2 (7 bases). V lost 3 bases to trimming and J lost 6 bases, with 9 bases between them. The CDR3 consists of 12 residues. Germline assignment: CDR1 SQVTM and CDR2 ANQGSEA. CDR3 nucleotides: TGCAGCGTTGAGAGGGGGGGCAATGAGCAGTTCTTC. Its protein is CSVERGGNEQFF.

The chain is built from TRBV27 and TRBJ2-1, with TRBD1 identical over 9 bases. CDR1 and CDR2 from the germline V gene are MNHEY and SMNVEV (reference sequence). The ends lost 2 bases at V and 7 bases at J; junction bases unmatched: 6. The CDR3 length is 15 residues. CDR3 residues: CASSLRGQGPNEQFF. As DNA, the CDR3 is TGTGCCAGCAGTTTAAGGGGACAGGGTCCAAATGAGCAGTTCTTC.

CDR3 DNA sequence: TGTGCCAGCTCACCACGAGTACAGGGGAGTACTGAGCAGTTCTTC. Translating gives CASSPRVQGSTEQFF. The rearrangement joins TRBV18 to TRBJ2-1, with TRBD1 identical over 7 bases. The germline V gene encodes CDR1 KGHSH and CDR2 LQKENI. This CDR3 is 15 amino acids long. Trimming took 1 base from V and 9 from J; bases not matched to a gene: 9.

This clone was observed once. Other DNA sequences from this sample encode an identical CDR3 as well. The chain carries TRBV29-1 and TRBJ1-1, with D possibly matching TRBD1 (5 bases). CDR1 SQVTM and CDR2 ANQGSEA come from the germline V gene. V was trimmed by 4 bases and J by 1 base, leaving 7 bases between them. This CDR3 contains 12 residues. The CDR3 here is CSVVRGNTEAFF. The CDR3 DNA is TGCAGCGTTGTAAGGGGGAACACTGAAGCTTTCTTT.

This chain joins TRBV9 and TRBJ2-5, with TRBD1 identical over 9 bases. V was pared by 0 bases and J by 5 bases, with 8 bases of the junction left unmatched. CDR3 length equals 16 residues. The germline gives CDR1 SGDLS, CDR2 YYNGEE. CDR3: CASSVAQGAFGETQYF. The CDR3 DNA follows: TGTGCCAGCAGCGTAGCACAGGGGGCGTTTGGGGAGACCCAGTACTTC.

The genes are TRBV25-1 and TRBJ2-5, with 10 bases matching TRBD2. V was clipped by 5 bases and J by 5 bases; unmatched bases: 17. The germline CDR1 and CDR2 sequences are MGHDK and SYGVNS. This CDR3 spans 18 amino acids. The CDR3 region is CASSSWSGRAPAGETQYF. CDR3 nucleotide sequence: TGTGCCAGCAGTTCGTGGAGCGGGAGGGCCCCCGCGGGTGAGACCCAGTACTTC.

The CDR3 protein is CASSLRTATGELFF. In DNA form, the CDR3 reads TGTGCCAGCAGTTTAAGGACAGCCACCGGGGAGCTGTTTTTT. V usage is TRBV27 and J usage is TRBJ2-2; tentative D call: TRBD1 (6 bases). The CDR3 covers 14 residues. Germline CDR1 is MNHEY and CDR2 is SMNVEV (reference sequence). V lost 2 bases and J lost 4, with 8 bases in between.

This sequence joins TRBV29-1 and TRBJ1-5; maybe TRBD1 (5 bases). CDR1 is SQVTM, CDR2 ANQGSEA, per germline. The V end lost 6 bases, the J end lost 4 bases, and 16 bases lay between the germline ends. The CDR3 loop spans 14 amino acids. The CDR3 DNA reads as TGCAGCGTCGCCGAGTCGGGGGGGAATCAGCCCCAGCATTTT. It encodes CSVAESGGNQPQHF.

The chain uses TRBV11-2 and TRBJ2-7; tentatively, D is TRBD1 (5 bases). This CDR3 has 15 residues. The germline V gene has CDR1 SGHAT and CDR2 FQNNGV. V lost 5 bases and J lost 7, with 21 bases in between. CDR3 in DNA: TGTGCCAGCAGCCCCCTAGGACATTCTACGTGGGAGCAGTACTTC. This codes for CASSPLGHSTWEQYF.

V usage is TRBV28 and J usage is TRBJ1-5; 7 bases are a match to TRBD1. The germline V gene encodes CDR1 MDHEN and CDR2 SYDVKM. There are 16 residues in the CDR3. Germline trimming cut 7 bases from V and 2 bases from J; bases unmatched to any gene: 11. In DNA form, the CDR3 reads TGTGCCAGCAACGGAGGAGGGGGCCGGGGCAATCAGCCCCAGCATTTT. Its translation: CASNGGGGRGNQPQHF.

The chain is built from TRBV19 and TRBJ2-5, with D hard to call. The germline gives CDR1 LNHDA, CDR2 SQIVND (reference sequence). This CDR3 contains 13 residues. Between the trimmed V and J ends, which lost 3 bases and 2 bases, there was a span of 7 bases. CDR3 coding DNA: TGTGCCAGTAGTATGAGCGCACAAGAGACCCAGTACTTC. Translation: CASSMSAQETQYF. The entire variable domain, with the rest obtained from reference TRBV19 and TRBJ2-5, is as follows: DGGITQSPKYLFRKEGQNVTLSCEQNLNHDAMYWYRQDPGQGLRLIYYSQIVNDFQKGDIAEGYSVSREKKESFPLTVTSAQKNPTAFYLCASSMSAQETQYFGPGTRLLVL.

V and J are TRBV24-1 and TRBJ2-5, with D tentatively TRBD2 (6 bases). Germline CDR1 and CDR2: KGHDR and SFDVKD. This CDR3 has 14 residues. The ends were cut back, 3 bases at V and 5 bases at J, with 12 bases in the middle. The CDR3 loop reads CATSDPTGGETQYF. CDR3 bases: TGTGCCACCAGTGATCCTACCGGAGGGGAGACCCAGTACTTC.

The chain links TRBV4-2 to TRBJ1-5; D is ambiguous. The CDR3 runs 15 residues. Germline-derived CDR1 and CDR2 are LGHNA and YNFKEQ. Trimming removed 0 bases from V and 3 bases from J, with 9 bases in between. The CDR3 protein is CASSQDAQVNQPQHF. The DNA of the CDR3 is TGTGCCAGCAGCCAAGATGCCCAGGTCAATCAGCCCCAGCATTTT.

The CDR3 loop is CASNRAPLYYEQYF. The CDR3, as DNA: TGTGCCAGCAACAGGGCTCCCCTGTACTACGAGCAGTACTTC. V and J are TRBV6-5 and TRBJ2-7; weak D call: TRBD1 (6 bases). The V end was cut by 7 bases, the J end by 3 bases, with 16 bases between. Germline values: CDR1 MNHEY, CDR2 SVGAGI. The CDR3 runs 14 residues.

As DNA, the CDR3 is TGTGCCAGCAGTTTATGGGGGGACAGGTCGGGGACAGATACGCAGTATTTT. It translates to CASSLWGDRSGTDTQYF. The rearrangement joins TRBV6-2 or TRBV6-3 to TRBJ2-3, with 8 nucleotides matching TRBD1. The CDR3 has 17 residues. Per the germline V gene, CDR1 is MNHEY and CDR2 is SVGEGT. Trimming at V came to 4 bases and at J to 3 bases, leaving 12 bases not matched to a gene.

The chain links TRBV9 to TRBJ1-3; D is undetermined. Trimming shortened V by 2 bases and J by 0 bases, and 3 bases separated the two germline ends. The CDR3 contains 13 residues. CDR1 is SGDLS and CDR2 is YYNGEE in the germline V gene. CDR3 DNA sequence: TGTGCCAGCAGCGTCTCCTCTGGAAACACCATATATTTT. It translates to CASSVSSGNTIYF.

The CDR3 spells CASSSDRNQPQHF. The CDR3 DNA is TGTGCCAGCAGTTCCGACAGAAATCAGCCCCAGCATTTT. The chain uses TRBV12-3 or TRBV12-4 and TRBJ1-5; D perhaps matches TRBD1 (5 bases). The V end was cut by 4 bases, the J end by 4 bases, with 8 bases between. The CDR3 length is 13 residues.

CDR3 protein: CASSRAGVGTGELFF. DNA for the CDR3: TGCGCCAGCAGCCGAGCGGGAGTTGGCACCGGGGAGCTGTTTTTT. The genes are TRBV4-3 and TRBJ2-2; 8 nucleotides agree with TRBD2. Germline V gene data show CDR1 as LGHNA and CDR2 as YSLEER. CDR3 length equals 15 residues. Trimming cost V 4 bases and J 4 bases; bases outside gene matches: 5.

The chain employs TRBV7-8 and TRBJ2-1, with 7 nucleotides matching TRBD2. CDR3 length: 18 residues. Germline assignment: CDR1 SGHVS and CDR2 FQNEAQ. With 5 bases clipped from V and 0 bases from J, the junction kept 13 bases outside the gene matches. In nucleotides, the CDR3 is TGTGCCAGCAGCGTTAGCGGGTCGACCCGCAGCTCCTACAATGAGCAGTTCTTC. Its protein is CASSVSGSTRSSYNEQFF. Full variable domain (remainder filled in from reference TRBV7-8 and TRBJ2-1): GAGVSQSPRYKVAKRGQDVALRCDPISGHVSLFWYQQALGQGPEFLTYFQNEAQLDKSGLPSDRFFAERPEGSVSTLKIQRTQQEDSAVYLCASSVSGSTRSSYNEQFFGPGTRLTVL.

The chain is built from TRBV9 and TRBJ2-2; D perhaps matches TRBD1 (5 bases). V was cut by 3 bases and J by 4 bases, with 7 bases left in between. CDR1 SGDLS and CDR2 YYNGEE come from the germline V gene. The CDR3 is 13 amino acids. DNA of the CDR3: TGTGCCAGCAGCGAAACAGGCACCGGGGAGCTGTTTTTT. This translates into CASSETGTGELFF.